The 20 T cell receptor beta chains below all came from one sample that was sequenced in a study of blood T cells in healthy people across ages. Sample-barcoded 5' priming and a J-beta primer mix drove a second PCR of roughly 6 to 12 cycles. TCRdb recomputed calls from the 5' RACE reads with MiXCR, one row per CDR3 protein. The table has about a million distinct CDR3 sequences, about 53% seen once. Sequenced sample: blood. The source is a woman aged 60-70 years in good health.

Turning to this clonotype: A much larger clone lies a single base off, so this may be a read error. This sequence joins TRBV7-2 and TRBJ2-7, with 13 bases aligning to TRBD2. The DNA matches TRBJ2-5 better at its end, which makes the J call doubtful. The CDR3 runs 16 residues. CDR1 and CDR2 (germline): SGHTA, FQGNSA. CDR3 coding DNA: TGTGCCTGCAGCCAAAGGACTAGCGGGAGTGGAGGGACCCAGTACTTC. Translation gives CACSQRTSGSGGTQYF.

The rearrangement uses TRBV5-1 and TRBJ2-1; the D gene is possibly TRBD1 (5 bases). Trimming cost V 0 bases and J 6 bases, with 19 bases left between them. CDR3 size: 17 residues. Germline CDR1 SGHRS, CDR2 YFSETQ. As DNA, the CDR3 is TGCGCCAGCAGCTTGGAGACAGCAAGGAATGTGGGCAATGAGCAGTTCTTC. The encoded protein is CASSLETARNVGNEQFF.

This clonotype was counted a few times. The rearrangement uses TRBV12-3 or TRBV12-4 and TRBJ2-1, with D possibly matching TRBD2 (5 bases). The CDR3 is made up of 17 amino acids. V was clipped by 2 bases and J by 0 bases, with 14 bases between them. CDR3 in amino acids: CASSLYGGPSSYNEQFF. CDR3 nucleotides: TGTGCCAGCAGTTTATACGGAGGTCCGAGCTCCTACAATGAGCAGTTCTTC.

Written as DNA, the CDR3 is TGTGCCAGCAGTTTTAGGCTAGGGTCTGTAGAAGAGACCCAGTACTTC. Protein sequence: CASSFRLGSVEETQYF. The rearrangement joins TRBV12-3 or TRBV12-4 to TRBJ2-5; no firm D call. The CDR3 extends over 16 amino acids. Trimming left V 3 bases short and J 3 bases short, with 17 bases between.

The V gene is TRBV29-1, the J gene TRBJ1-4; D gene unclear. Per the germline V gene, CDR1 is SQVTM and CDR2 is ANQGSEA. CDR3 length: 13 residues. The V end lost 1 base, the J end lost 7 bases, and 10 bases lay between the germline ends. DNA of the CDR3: TGCAGCGTTGAAGGGACCGGGTCTGAAAAACTGTTTTTT. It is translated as CSVEGTGSEKLFF.

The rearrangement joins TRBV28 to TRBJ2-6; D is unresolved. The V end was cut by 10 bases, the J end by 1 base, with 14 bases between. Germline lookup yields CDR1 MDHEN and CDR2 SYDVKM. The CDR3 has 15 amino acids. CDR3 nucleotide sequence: TGTGCCACCCTGGACGGCGGATCTGGGGCCAACGTCCTGACTTTC. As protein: CATLDGGSGANVLTF.

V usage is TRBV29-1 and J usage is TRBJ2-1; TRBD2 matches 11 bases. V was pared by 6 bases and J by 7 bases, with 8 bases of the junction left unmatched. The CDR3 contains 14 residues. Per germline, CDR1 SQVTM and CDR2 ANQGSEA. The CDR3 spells CSVQTSGASNEQFF. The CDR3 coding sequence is TGCAGCGTACAGACTAGCGGGGCCTCTAATGAGCAGTTCTTC.

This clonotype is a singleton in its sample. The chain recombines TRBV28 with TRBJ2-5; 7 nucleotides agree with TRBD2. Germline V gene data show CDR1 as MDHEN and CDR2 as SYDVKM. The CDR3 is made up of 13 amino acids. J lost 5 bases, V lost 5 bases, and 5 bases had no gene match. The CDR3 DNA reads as TGTGCCAGCAGTGGGAGGGCAGTTGAGACCCAGTACTTC. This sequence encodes CASSGRAVETQYF.

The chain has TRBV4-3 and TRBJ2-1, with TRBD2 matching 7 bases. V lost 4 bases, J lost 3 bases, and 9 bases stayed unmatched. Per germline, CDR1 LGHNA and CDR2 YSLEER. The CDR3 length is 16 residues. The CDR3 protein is CASSPQNQRDYNEQFF. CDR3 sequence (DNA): TGCGCCAGCAGCCCTCAAAACCAGCGGGACTACAATGAGCAGTTCTTC.

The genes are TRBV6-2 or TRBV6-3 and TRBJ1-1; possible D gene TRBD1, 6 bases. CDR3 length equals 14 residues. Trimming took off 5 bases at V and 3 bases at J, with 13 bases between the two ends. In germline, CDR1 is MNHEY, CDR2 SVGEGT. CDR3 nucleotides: TGTGCCAGCAGTAGACGAGGGGGTGACACTGAAGCTTTCTTT. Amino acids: CASSRRGGDTEAFF.

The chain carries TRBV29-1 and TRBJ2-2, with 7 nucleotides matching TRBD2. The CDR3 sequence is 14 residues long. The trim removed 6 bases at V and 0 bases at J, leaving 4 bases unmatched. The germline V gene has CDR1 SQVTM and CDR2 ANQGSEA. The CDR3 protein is CSVPGLTNTGELFF. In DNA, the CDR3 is TGCAGCGTCCCGGGACTAACGAACACCGGGGAGCTGTTTTTT.

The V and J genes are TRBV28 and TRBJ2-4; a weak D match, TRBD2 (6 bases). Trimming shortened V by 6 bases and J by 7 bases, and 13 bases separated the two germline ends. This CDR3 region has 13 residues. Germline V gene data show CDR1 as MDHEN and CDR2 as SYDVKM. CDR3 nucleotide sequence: TGTGCCAGCAGAGACCCCCGGGAGAACATTCAGTACTTC. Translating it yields CASRDPRENIQYF.

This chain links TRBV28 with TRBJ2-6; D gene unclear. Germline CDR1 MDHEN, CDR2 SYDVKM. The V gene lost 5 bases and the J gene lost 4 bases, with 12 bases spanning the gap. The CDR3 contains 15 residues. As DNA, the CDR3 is TGTGCCAGCAGTCCCCAGCCGTCGGGGGCCAACGTCCTGACTTTC. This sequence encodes CASSPQPSGANVLTF.

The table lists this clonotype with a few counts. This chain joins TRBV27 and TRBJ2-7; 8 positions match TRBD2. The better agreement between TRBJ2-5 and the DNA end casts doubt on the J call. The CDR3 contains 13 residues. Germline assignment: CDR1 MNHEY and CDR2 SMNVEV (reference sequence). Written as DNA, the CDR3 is TGTGCCAGCAGTGAAGCGGGAGTGGAGACCCAGTACTTC. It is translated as CASSEAGVETQYF.

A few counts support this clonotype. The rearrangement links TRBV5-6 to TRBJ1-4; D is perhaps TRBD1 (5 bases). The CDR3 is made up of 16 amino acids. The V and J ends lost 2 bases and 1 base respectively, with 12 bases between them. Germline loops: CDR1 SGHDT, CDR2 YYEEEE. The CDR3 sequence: CASSFLQGGTNEKLFF. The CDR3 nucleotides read TGTGCCAGCAGCTTCTTGCAGGGAGGAACTAATGAAAAACTGTTTTTT.

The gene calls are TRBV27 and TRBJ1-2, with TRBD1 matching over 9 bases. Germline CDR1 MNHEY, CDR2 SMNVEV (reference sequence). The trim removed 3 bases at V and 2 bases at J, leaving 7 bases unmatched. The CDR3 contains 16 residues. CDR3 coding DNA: TGTGCCAGCAGTTTTCAACAGGGGGCTATAAACTATGGCTACACCTTC. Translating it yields CASSFQQGAINYGYTF.

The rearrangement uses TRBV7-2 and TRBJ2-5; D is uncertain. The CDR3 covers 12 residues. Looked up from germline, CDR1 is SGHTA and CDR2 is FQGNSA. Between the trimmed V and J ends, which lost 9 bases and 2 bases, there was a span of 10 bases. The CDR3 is CASGRQQETQYF. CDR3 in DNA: TGTGCCAGTGGACGGCAACAAGAGACCCAGTACTTC.

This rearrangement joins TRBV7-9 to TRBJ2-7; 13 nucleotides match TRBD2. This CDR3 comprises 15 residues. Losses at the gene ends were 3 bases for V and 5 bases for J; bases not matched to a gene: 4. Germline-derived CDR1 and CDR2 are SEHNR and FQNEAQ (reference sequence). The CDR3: CASSFGLAGDHEQYF. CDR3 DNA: TGTGCCAGCAGCTTCGGACTAGCGGGAGACCACGAGCAGTACTTC.

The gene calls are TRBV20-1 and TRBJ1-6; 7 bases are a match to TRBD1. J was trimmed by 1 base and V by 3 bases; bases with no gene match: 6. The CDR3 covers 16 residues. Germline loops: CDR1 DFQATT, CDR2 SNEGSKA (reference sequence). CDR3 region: CSASVDRASYNSPLHF. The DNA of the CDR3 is TGCAGTGCTAGTGTCGACAGGGCATCCTATAATTCACCCCTCCACTTT.

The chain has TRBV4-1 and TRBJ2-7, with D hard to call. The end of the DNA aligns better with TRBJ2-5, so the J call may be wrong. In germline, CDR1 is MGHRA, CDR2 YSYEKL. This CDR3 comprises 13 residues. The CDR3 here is CASSRNGRETQYF. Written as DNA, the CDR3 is TGCGCCAGCAGCCGAAACGGACGGGAGACCCAGTACTTC.